A single sample is the source of the 7 T cell receptor beta chains below, sequenced in a study of T cell responses to AZD1222 COVID-19 vaccine. Assay used: immunoSEQ multiplex PCR; TCRdb lists only in-frame clones, some missing. Here the sample spans about 220,000 clones, about 93% being singletons. The sample in question was peripheral blood, obtained on day 0 of MenACWY control vaccination. The receptors were sampled from an adult in good health.

The V gene is TRBV9, the J gene TRBJ2-1; TRBD2 aligns across 9 bases. J was trimmed by 0 bases and V by 4 bases; bases with no gene match: 14. CDR3 size: 19 residues. Germline V lookup: CDR1 SGDLS, CDR2 YYNGEE. The CDR3 region is CASSPPGASGDSSYNEQFF. The CDR3 nucleotides read TGTGCCAGCAGCCCCCCGGGGGCTAGCGGGGACAGCTCCTACAATGAGCAGTTCTTC.

The gene calls are TRBV28 and TRBJ1-5, with 7 bases fitting TRBD1. The CDR3 length is 14 residues. V shed 1 base and J 4 bases; nucleotides not matched to a gene: 1. Germline values: CDR1 MDHEN, CDR2 SYDVKM. CDR3 sequence: CASSLSGGNQPQHF. The CDR3 DNA reads TGTGCCAGCAGTTTATCAGGGGGTAATCAGCCCCAGCATTTT.

This clone was recorded once. The rearrangement links TRBV28 to TRBJ1-1, with no clear D. V was cut by 2 bases and J by 4 bases, with 8 bases left in between. Germline assignment: CDR1 MDHEN and CDR2 SYDVKM. This CDR3 comprises 13 residues. CDR3 loop: CASSLRQFTEAFF. The CDR3 coding sequence is TGTGCCAGCAGTTTACGGCAGTTCACTGAAGCTTTCTTT.

The rearrangement uses TRBV20-1 and TRBJ1-6; D is perhaps TRBD1 (5 bases). This CDR3 is 11 amino acids long. V dropped 5 bases and J dropped 9 bases, with 8 bases sitting between them. Germline V gene lookup returns CDR1 DFQATT and CDR2 SNEGSKA (reference sequence). The chain's CDR3 is CSASGFSPLHF. DNA for the CDR3: TGCAGTGCTTCAGGGTTTTCACCCCTCCACTTT.

Here the CDR3 DNA reads TGTGCCAGCAGCTTAGGTAGGGGTGGTCAGCCCCAGCATTTT. Amino acid sequence: CASSLGRGGQPQHF. The chain couples TRBV5-6 to TRBJ1-5; D perhaps matches TRBD1 (5 bases). This CDR3 contains 14 residues. V was clipped by 2 bases and J by 6 bases, with 12 bases between them. The germline gives CDR1 SGHDT, CDR2 YYEEEE.

The rearrangement uses TRBV18 and TRBJ1-5; D ambiguous. V dropped 4 bases and J dropped 2 bases, with 12 bases sitting between them. Germline V lookup: CDR1 KGHSH, CDR2 LQKENI. CDR3 length equals 15 residues. The CDR3 here is CASSRLEGGNQPQHF. For the CDR3, the DNA is TGTGCCAGCTCACGATTGGAGGGAGGCAATCAGCCCCAGCATTTT.

The CDR3 nucleotides are TGTGCCAGCCTTCAAGCCCCTGGAGGCTACACCTTC. Translated, it gives CASLQAPGGYTF. The V gene is TRBV19, the J gene TRBJ1-2; no clear D gene. CDR1 is LNHDA, CDR2 SQIVND, per germline (reference sequence). Trimming took 9 bases from V and 8 from J, leaving 16 bases between them. The CDR3 is made up of 12 amino acids.